This T cell receptor (beta chain) was observed in a study of T cell repertoires in cytomegalovirus infection. Ten or more counts support this clonotype. Antigen unknown. The CDR3 runs 13 residues. Trimming removed 6 bases from V and 0 bases from J, with 8 bases in between. Germline-derived CDR1 and CDR2 are SGHTA and FQGNSA. TCRdb used MiXCR to reprocess the reads, holding one entry per CDR3 protein. The table has about half a million distinct CDR3 sequences, about 42% seen once. Specimen: cultured PBMCs, collected from culture after CMV antigen stimulation. This TCR was recovered from a human donor in good health (CMV status not recorded). Some clones in this sample may be carry-over from other donors' samples. The chain joins TRBV7-2 to TRBJ1-1; no clear D. CDR3 protein: CASRQQMNTEAFF. CDR3 bases: TGTGCCAGCAGACAGCAGATGAACACTGAAGCTTTCTTT.